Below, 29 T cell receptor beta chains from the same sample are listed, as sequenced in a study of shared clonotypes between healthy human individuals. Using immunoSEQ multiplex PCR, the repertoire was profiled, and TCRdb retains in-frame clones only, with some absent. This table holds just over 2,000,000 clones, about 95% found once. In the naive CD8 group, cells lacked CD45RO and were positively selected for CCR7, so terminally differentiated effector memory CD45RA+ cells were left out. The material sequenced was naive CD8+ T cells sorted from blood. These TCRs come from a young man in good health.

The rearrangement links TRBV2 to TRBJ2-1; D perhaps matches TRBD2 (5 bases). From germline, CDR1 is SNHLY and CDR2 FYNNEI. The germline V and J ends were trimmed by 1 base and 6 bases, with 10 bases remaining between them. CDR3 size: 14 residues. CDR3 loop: CASSEGLALNEQFF. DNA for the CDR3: TGTGCCAGCAGTGAAGGCCTAGCCCTCAATGAGCAGTTCTTC.

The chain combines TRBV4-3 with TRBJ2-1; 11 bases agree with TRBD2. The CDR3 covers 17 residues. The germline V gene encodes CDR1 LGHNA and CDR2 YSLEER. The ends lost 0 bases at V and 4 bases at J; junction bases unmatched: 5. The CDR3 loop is CASSQELGTSGYNEQFF. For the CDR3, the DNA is TGCGCCAGCAGCCAAGAACTAGGGACTAGCGGATACAATGAGCAGTTCTTC.

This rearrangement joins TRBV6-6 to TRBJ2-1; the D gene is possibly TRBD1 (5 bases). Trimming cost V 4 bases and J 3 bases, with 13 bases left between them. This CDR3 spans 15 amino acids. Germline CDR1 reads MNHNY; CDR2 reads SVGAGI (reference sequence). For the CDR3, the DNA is TGTGCCAGCAGTTGGGGCGGTAATTACTACAATGAGCAGTTCTTC. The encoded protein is CASSWGGNYYNEQFF.

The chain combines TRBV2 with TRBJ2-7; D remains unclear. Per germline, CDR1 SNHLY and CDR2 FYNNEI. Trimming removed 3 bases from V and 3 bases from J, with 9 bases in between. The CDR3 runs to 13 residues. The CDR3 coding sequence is TGTGCCAGCAGTGATGGACGGATCTACGAGCAGTACTTC. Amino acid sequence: CASSDGRIYEQYF.

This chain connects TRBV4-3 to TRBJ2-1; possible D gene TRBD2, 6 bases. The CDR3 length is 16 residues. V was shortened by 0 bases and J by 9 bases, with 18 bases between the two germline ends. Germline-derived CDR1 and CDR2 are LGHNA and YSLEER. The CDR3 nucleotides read TGCGCCAGCAGCCAAGAATGGTCGTCCGGGGGTAGTGAGCAGTTCTTC. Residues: CASSQEWSSGGSEQFF.

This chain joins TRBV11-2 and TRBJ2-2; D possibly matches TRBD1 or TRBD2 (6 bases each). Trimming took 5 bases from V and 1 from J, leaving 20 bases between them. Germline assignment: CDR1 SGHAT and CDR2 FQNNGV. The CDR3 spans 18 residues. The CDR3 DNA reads TGTGCCAGCAGCCCAGGGGACTCAAGGCGGGGGAACACCGGGGAGCTGTTTTTT. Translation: CASSPGDSRRGNTGELFF.

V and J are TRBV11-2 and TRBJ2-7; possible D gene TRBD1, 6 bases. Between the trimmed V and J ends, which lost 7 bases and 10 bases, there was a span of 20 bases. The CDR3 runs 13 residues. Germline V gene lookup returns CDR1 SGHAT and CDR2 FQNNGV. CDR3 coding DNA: TGTGCCAGCACCCTGGTAGGGGGTGTAGATCAGTACTTC. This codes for CASTLVGGVDQYF.

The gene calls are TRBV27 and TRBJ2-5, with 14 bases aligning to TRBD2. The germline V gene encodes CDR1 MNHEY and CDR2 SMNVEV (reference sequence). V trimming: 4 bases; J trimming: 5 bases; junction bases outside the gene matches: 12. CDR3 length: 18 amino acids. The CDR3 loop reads CASSSSEGLAGVGETQYF. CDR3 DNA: TGTGCCAGCAGTTCCTCAGAGGGACTAGCGGGAGTCGGGGAGACCCAGTACTTC.

The CDR3: CASSQESSLAFQSYEQYF. The DNA for the CDR3 is TGCGCCAGCAGCCAAGAAAGCTCGCTCGCCTTTCAGTCCTACGAGCAGTACTTC. The chain couples TRBV4-1 to TRBJ2-7; D unresolved. The CDR3 length is 18 residues. Trimming shortened V by 0 bases and J by 1 base, and 19 bases separated the two germline ends. CDR1 and CDR2 from the germline V gene are MGHRA and YSYEKL.

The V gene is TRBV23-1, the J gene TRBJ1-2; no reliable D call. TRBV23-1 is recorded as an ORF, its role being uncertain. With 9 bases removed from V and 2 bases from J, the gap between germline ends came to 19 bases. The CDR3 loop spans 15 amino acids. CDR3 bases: TGCGCCAGGGAACGGGCCGCCCGGAGGAACTATGGCTACACCTTC. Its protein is CARERAARRNYGYTF.

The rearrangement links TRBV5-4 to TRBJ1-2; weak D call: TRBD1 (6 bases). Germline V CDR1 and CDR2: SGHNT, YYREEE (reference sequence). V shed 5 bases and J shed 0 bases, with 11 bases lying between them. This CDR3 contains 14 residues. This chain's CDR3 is CASRIQGANYGYTF. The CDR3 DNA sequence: TGTGCCAGCAGGATACAGGGTGCTAACTATGGCTACACCTTC.

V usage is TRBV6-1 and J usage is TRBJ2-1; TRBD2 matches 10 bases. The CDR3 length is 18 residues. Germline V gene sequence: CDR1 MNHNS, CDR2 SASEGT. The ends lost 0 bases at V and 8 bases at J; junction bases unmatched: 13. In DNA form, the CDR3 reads TGTGCCAGCAGTGAAGCGCTTCGTTCTAGCGGGGGCTTGGATGAGCAGTTCTTC. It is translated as CASSEALRSSGGLDEQFF.

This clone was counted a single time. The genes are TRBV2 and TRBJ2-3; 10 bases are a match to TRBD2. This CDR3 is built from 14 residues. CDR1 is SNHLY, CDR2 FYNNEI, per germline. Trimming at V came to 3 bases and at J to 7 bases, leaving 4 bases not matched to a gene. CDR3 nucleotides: TGTGCCAGCAGTGATCTAGCGGGAGAGAATACGCAGTATTTT. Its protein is CASSDLAGENTQYF.

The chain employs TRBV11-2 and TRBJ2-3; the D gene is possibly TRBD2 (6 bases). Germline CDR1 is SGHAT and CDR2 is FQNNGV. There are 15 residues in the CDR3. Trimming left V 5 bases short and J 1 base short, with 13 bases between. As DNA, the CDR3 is TGTGCCAGCAGCCTTCGGGACTGGCGCACAGATACGCAGTATTTT. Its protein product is CASSLRDWRTDTQYF.

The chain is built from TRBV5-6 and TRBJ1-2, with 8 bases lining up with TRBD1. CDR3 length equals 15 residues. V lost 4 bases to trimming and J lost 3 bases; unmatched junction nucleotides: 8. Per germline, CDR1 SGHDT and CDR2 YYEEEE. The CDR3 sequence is CASSHGQGFHYGYTF. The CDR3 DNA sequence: TGTGCCAGCAGCCACGGACAGGGATTTCACTATGGCTACACCTTC.

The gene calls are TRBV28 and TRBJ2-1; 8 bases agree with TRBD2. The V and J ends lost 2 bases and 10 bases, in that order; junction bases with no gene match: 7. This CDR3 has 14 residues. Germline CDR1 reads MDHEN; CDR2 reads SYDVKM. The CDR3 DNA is TGTGCCAGCAGTTTAAATAGCGGGGAAGGCGAGCAGTTCTTC. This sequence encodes CASSLNSGEGEQFF. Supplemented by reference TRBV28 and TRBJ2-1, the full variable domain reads DVKVTQSSRYLVKRTGEKVFLECVQDMDHENMFWYRQDPGLGLRLIYFSYDVKMKEKGDIPEGYSVSREKKERFSLILESASTNQTSMYLCASSLNSGEGEQFFGPGTRLTVL.

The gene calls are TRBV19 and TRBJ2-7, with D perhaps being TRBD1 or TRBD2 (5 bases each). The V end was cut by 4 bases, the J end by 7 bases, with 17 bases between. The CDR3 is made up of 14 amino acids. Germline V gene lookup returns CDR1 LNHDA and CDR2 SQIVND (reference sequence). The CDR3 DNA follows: TGTGCCAGTAGTAGCCGGGACGGAGTTTGGGAGCAGTACTTC. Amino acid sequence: CASSSRDGVWEQYF.

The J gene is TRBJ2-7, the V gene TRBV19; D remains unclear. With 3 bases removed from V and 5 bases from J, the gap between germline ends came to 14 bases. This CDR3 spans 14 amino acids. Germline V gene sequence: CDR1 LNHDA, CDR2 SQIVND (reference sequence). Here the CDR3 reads CASSIGRLGDEQYF. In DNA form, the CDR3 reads TGTGCCAGTAGTATCGGGCGGCTTGGCGACGAGCAGTACTTC.

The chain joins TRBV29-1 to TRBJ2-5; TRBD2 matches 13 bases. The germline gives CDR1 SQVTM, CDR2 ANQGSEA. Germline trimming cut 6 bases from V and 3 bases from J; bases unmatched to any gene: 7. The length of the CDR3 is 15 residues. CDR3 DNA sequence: TGCAGCGTCGCAGGACTAGCGGGAGTCGAAGAGACCCAGTACTTC. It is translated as CSVAGLAGVEETQYF.

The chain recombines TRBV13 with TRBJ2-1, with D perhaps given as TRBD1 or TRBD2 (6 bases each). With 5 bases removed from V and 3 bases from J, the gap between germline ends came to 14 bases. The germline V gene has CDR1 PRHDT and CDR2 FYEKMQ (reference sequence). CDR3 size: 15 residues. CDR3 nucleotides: TGTGCCAGCAGCGAGACTAGGGGGAGCTACAATGAGCAGTTCTTC. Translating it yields CASSETRGSYNEQFF.

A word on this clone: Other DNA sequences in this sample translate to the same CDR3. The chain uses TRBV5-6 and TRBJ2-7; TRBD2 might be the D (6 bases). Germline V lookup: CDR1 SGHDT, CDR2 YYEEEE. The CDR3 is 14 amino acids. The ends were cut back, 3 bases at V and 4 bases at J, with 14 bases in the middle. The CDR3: CASSSLLAGYEQYF. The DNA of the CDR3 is TGTGCCAGCAGCTCGTTACTCGCGGGGTACGAGCAGTACTTC. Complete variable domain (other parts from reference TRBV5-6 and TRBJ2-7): DAGVTQSPTHLIKTRGQQVTLRCSPKSGHDTVSWYQQALGQGPQFIFQYYEEEERQRGNFPDRFSGHQFPNYSSELNVNALLLGDSALYLCASSSLLAGYEQYFGPGTRLTVT.

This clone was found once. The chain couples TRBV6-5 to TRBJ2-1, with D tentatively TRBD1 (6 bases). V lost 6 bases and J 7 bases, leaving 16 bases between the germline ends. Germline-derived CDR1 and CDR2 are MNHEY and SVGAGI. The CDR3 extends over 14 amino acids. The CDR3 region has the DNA TGTGCCAGCAGCCGTGACAGGCTCTGGAATGAGCAGTTCTTC. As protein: CASSRDRLWNEQFF.

DNA for the CDR3: TGCGCCAGCAGCCAAAATGCGGGTACCTACGAGCAGTACTTC. Translating gives CASSQNAGTYEQYF. The rearrangement joins TRBV4-1 to TRBJ2-7; a possible D gene is TRBD2 (5 bases). The CDR3 extends over 14 amino acids. CDR1 is MGHRA and CDR2 is YSYEKL in the germline V gene. V was shortened by 2 bases and J by 2 bases, with 10 bases between the two germline ends.

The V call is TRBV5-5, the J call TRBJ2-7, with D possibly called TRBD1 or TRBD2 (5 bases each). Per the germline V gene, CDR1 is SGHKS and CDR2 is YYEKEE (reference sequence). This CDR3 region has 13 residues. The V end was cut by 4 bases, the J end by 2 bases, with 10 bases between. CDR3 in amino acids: CASSGTMAYEQYF. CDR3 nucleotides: TGTGCCAGCAGCGGGACCATGGCCTACGAGCAGTACTTC.

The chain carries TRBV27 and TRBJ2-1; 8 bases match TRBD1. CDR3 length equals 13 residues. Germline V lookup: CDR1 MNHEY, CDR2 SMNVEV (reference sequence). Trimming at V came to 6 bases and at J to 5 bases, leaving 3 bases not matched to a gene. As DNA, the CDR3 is TGTGCCAGCAGGACAGGGGTTAACAATGAGCAGTTCTTC. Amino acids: CASRTGVNNEQFF.

CDR3 in amino acids: CASSEVSPGQGPYEQYF. Written as DNA, the CDR3 is TGTGCCAGCAGTGAAGTGTCACCGGGACAGGGCCCCTACGAGCAGTACTTC. The chain links TRBV6-1 to TRBJ2-7; 9 bases are a match to TRBD1. CDR1 is MNHNS and CDR2 is SASEGT in the germline V gene. CDR3 length equals 17 residues. With 1 base clipped from V and 2 bases from J, the junction kept 9 bases outside the gene matches.

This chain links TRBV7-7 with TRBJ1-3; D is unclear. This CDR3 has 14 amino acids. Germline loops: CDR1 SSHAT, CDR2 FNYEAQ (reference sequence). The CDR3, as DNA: TGTGCTAGCTCCCTGGACCACTCTGGAAACACCATATATTTT. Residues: CASSLDHSGNTIYF. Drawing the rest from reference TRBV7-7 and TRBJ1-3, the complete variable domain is GAGVSQSPRYKVTKRGQDVTLRCDPISSHATLYWYQQALGQGPEFLTYFNYEAQPDKSGLPSDRFSAERPEGSISTLTIQRTEQRDSAMYRCASSLDHSGNTIYFGEGSWLTVV.

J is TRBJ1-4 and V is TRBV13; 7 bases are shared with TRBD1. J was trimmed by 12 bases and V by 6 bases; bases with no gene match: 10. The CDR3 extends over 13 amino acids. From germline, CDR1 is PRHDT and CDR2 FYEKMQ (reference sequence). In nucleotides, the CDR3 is TGTGCCAGCAGAGGGGGCCGGGGGGCGGAACTGTTTTTT. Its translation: CASRGGRGAELFF.

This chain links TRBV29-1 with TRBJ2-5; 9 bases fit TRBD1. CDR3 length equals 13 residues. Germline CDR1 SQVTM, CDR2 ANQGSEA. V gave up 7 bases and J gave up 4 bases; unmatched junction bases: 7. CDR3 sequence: CSAQQGAGETQYF. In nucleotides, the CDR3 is TGCAGCGCTCAACAGGGGGCAGGAGAGACCCAGTACTTC.